This is a list of T cell receptor beta chains from one sample in a study of cytomegalovirus exposure and HLA in healthy donors. Sequenced by immunoSEQ multiplex PCR; TCRdb stores in-frame clones only, minus some. The table records about 120,000 clones, over 75% of them present only once. Sequenced sample: PBMCs. These receptors came from a man aged 18-30 years in good health and CMV-seropositive. The CDR3 runs from the conserved cysteine through the conserved F or W. D genes are given only for firm matches. A clone size is listed for some rows: how often the clone was seen (once, few, many), or a class if it is expanded.

cdr3_aa	cdr3_nt	v_call	clone_size	cdr3_length	d_call	j_call
CASSPLTGPLHYEQYF	TGTGCTAGCAGCCCCTTGACGGGTCCCTTACACTACGAGCAGTACTTC	TRBV7-7	NA	16	NA	TRBJ2-7
CASSPVTGTGGIYGYTF	TGTGCCAGCAGCCCCGTGACCGGGACAGGGGGAATCTATGGCTACACCTTC	TRBV25-1	NA	17	TRBD1	TRBJ1-2
CATSRSTGAQGTQYF	TGTGCCACCAGCAGGTCGACAGGGGCCCAGGGTACGCAGTATTTT	TRBV15	NA	15	TRBD1	TRBJ2-3
CASSLQGEYGYTF	TGTGCCAGCAGCCTACAGGGGGAGTATGGCTACACCTTC	TRBV9	NA	13	TRBD1	TRBJ1-2
CASSLSGSTDTQYF	TGTGCCAGCAGTTTAAGCGGAAGCACAGATACGCAGTATTTT	TRBV27	NA	14	NA	TRBJ2-3
CASSALLVPDTQYF	TGTGCCAGTAGTGCCCTATTGGTTCCAGATACGCAGTATTTT	TRBV19	NA	14	NA	TRBJ2-3
CASRDSGGRETQYF	TGTGCCAGCAGGGATAGCGGGGGCAGGGAGACCCAGTACTTC	TRBV6-5	NA	14	TRBD2	TRBJ2-5
CASSLVRYEQYF	TGTGCCAGCAGCCTAGTCAGGTACGAGCAGTACTTC	TRBV13	few	12	NA	TRBJ2-7
CASSPFSGDTDTQYF	TGTGCCAGCTCACCTTTCTCAGGGGACACAGATACGCAGTATTTT	TRBV18	NA	15	NA	TRBJ2-3
CASSPRQGISAFYGYTF	TGTGCCAGCAGTCCGCGACAGGGGATCTCCGCCTTCTATGGCTACACCTTC	TRBV27	NA	17	TRBD1	TRBJ1-2
CASTPPDTWNYGYTF	TGTGCCAGCACTCCCCCGGACACTTGGAACTATGGCTACACCTTC	TRBV11-2	NA	15	NA	TRBJ1-2
CASSLGALTGVYGYTF	TGTGCCAGCAGCTTGGGCGCGTTGACAGGGGTTTATGGCTACACCTTC	TRBV5-6	NA	16	TRBD1	TRBJ1-2
CASSYSERLAKNIQYF	TGTGCCAGCAGTTACTCGGAGAGGCTAGCCAAAAACATTCAGTACTTC	TRBV6-6	few	16	NA	TRBJ2-4
CSVESGVDEQYF	TGCAGCGTTGAATCGGGAGTGGACGAGCAGTACTTC	TRBV29-1	few	12	NA	TRBJ2-7
CASSLYLPSGSTDTQYF	TGTGCCAGCAGCTTGTATCTTCCTAGCGGGAGCACAGATACGCAGTATTTT	TRBV4-2	few	17	TRBD2	TRBJ2-3
CATSRGLSYGQYF	TGTGCCACCAGCAGAGGACTATCCTACGGGCAGTACTTC	TRBV15	NA	13	NA	TRBJ2-7
CASSWSSRGNTGELFF	TGTGCCAGCAGTTGGTCATCGCGGGGCAACACCGGGGAGCTGTTTTTT	TRBV27	NA	16	NA	TRBJ2-2